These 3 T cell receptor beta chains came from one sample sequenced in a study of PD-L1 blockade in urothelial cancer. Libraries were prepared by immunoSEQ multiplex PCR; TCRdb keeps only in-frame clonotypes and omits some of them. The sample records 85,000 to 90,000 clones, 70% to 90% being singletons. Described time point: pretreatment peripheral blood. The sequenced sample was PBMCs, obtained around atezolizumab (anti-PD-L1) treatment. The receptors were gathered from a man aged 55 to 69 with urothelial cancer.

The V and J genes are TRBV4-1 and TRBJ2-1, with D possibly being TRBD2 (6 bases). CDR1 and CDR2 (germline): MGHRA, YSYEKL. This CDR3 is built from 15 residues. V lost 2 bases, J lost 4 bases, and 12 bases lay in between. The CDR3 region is CASSQRDSLYNEQFF. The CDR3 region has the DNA TGCGCCAGCAGCCAACGGGACTCCCTTTACAATGAGCAGTTCTTC.

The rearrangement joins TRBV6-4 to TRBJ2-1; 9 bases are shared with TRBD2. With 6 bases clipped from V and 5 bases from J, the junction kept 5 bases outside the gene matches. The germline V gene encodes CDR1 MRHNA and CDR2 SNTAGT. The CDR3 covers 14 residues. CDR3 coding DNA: TGTGCCAGCAGAGCTAGCGGGGTCAACAATGAGCAGTTCTTC. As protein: CASRASGVNNEQFF.

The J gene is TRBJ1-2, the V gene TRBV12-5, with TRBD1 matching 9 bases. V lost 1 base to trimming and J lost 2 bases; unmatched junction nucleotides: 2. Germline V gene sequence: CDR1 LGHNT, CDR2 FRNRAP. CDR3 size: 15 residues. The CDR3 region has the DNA TGTGCTAGTGGTTTGGCAGGACAGGGGAACTATGGCTACACCTTC. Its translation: CASGLAGQGNYGYTF.